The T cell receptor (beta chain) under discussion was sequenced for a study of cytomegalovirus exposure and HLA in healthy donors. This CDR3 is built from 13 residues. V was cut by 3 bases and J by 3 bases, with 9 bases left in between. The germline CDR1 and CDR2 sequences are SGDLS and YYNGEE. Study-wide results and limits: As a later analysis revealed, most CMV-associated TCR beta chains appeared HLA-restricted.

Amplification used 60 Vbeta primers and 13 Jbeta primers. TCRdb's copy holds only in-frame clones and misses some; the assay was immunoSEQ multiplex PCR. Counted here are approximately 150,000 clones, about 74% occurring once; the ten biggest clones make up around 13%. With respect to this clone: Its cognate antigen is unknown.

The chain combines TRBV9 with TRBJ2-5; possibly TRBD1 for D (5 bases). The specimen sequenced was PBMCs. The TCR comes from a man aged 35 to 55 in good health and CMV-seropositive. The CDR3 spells CASSGGLKETQYF. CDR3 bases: TGTGCCAGCAGCGGGGGCCTGAAAGAGACCCAGTACTTC. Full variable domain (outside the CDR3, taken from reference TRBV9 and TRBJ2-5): DSGVTQTPKHLITATGQRVTLRCSPRSGDLSVYWYQQSLDQGLQFLIQYYNGEERAKGNILERFSAQQFPDLHSELNLSSLELGDSALYFCASSGGLKETQYFGPGTRLLVL.